This is a list of T cell receptor beta chains from one sample in a study of shared clonotypes between healthy human individuals. The method was immunoSEQ multiplex PCR; TCRdb's version includes in-frame clones alone and lacks a portion of them. The table lists about 2.4 million clones, 90% to 95% of them singletons. Sequences were obtained from naive CD4+ T cells from PBMCs. These receptors were obtained from a man aged 18 to 35 in good health. Some clones in this sample may be carry-over from other donors' samples. The CDR3 runs from the conserved cysteine through the conserved F or W. Fields, in order: V gene, J gene, D gene, clone size, CDR3 DNA, CDR3 protein. A D gene is named only where the DNA matches it firmly. For some rows the clone size is stated as once, few or many, or as a class when expanded; others skip it.

v_gene: TRBV5-1
j_gene: TRBJ2-3
d_gene: TRBD2
abundance: NA
CDR3nt: TGCGCCAGCAGCTTGGGACTAGCGGGAGCGGCAGATACGCAGTATTTT
CDR3aa: CASSLGLAGAADTQYF

v_gene: TRBV2
j_gene: TRBJ2-7
d_gene: NA
abundance: NA
CDR3nt: TGTGCCAGCAGTGACGGTCTCTCCTACGAGCAGTACTTC
CDR3aa: CASSDGLSYEQYF

v_gene: TRBV5-4
j_gene: TRBJ2-2
d_gene: NA
abundance: NA
CDR3nt: TGTGCCAGCAGCAAAGGGGGGAACACCGGGGAGCTGTTTTTT
CDR3aa: CASSKGGNTGELFF

v_gene: TRBV9
j_gene: TRBJ2-7
d_gene: NA
abundance: NA
CDR3nt: TGTGCCAGCAGCCCGCGGCCTGGCTCCTACGAGCAGTACTTC
CDR3aa: CASSPRPGSYEQYF

v_gene: TRBV19
j_gene: TRBJ2-7
d_gene: TRBD1
abundance: once
CDR3nt: TGTGCCAGTAGTACATCAGGGGGCCTCTCCTACGAGCAGTACTTC
CDR3aa: CASSTSGGLSYEQYF

v_gene: TRBV27
j_gene: TRBJ2-7
d_gene: NA
abundance: NA
CDR3nt: TGTGCCAGCAGTTCCACCTCAGGGAGCTACGAGCAGTACTTC
CDR3aa: CASSSTSGSYEQYF

v_gene: TRBV5-1
j_gene: TRBJ2-5
d_gene: NA
abundance: NA
CDR3nt: TGCGCCAGCAGCGGTACTAGCTCCGAGACCCAGTACTTC
CDR3aa: CASSGTSSETQYF

v_gene: TRBV5-6
j_gene: TRBJ2-7
d_gene: TRBD2
abundance: NA
CDR3nt: TGTGCCAGCAGCGGTAGGGACTACTCCTACGAGCAGTACTTC
CDR3aa: CASSGRDYSYEQYF

v_gene: TRBV6-6
j_gene: TRBJ2-7
d_gene: NA
abundance: NA
CDR3nt: TGTGCCAGCAGTTACTCTAGGGGGAGTGTGTACGAGCAGTACTTC
CDR3aa: CASSYSRGSVYEQYF

v_gene: TRBV7-8
j_gene: TRBJ1-5
d_gene: NA
abundance: NA
CDR3nt: TGTGCCAGCAGCTTGGAGGGGTTGGGTAGCAATCAGCCCCAGCATTTT
CDR3aa: CASSLEGLGSNQPQHF

v_gene: TRBV21-1
j_gene: TRBJ2-7
d_gene: NA
abundance: NA
CDR3nt: TGTGCCAGCAGCTCTCCGGGACTAGCGGGAGCCGAGCAGTACTTC
CDR3aa: CASSSPGLAGAEQYF

v_gene: TRBV5-1
j_gene: TRBJ1-2
d_gene: NA
abundance: NA
CDR3nt: TGCGCCAGCAGCGAGAGCCCGGGAAGGCAGGTCTATGGCTACACCTTC
CDR3aa: CASSESPGRQVYGYTF

v_gene: TRBV5-1
j_gene: TRBJ1-2
d_gene: NA
abundance: NA
CDR3nt: TGCGCCAGCAGGGAGCTACAGGGATACTATGGCTACACCTTC
CDR3aa: CASRELQGYYGYTF

v_gene: TRBV27
j_gene: TRBJ2-7
d_gene: TRBD1
abundance: once
CDR3nt: TGTGCCAGCAGTTTGACGACCGGGACAGGGGCCTACGAGCAGTACTTC
CDR3aa: CASSLTTGTGAYEQYF

v_gene: TRBV19
j_gene: TRBJ2-1
d_gene: NA
abundance: NA
CDR3nt: TGTGCCAGTAGTATCCAACAGGGAGCCTACAATGAGCAGTTCTTC
CDR3aa: CASSIQQGAYNEQFF

v_gene: TRBV11-2
j_gene: TRBJ1-5
d_gene: NA
abundance: NA
CDR3nt: TGTGCCAGCAGCCGAACAGGGATCCAGCCCCAGCATTTT
CDR3aa: CASSRTGIQPQHF

v_gene: TRBV2
j_gene: TRBJ2-7
d_gene: TRBD1
abundance: once
CDR3nt: TGTGCCAGCAGTGGACAGGGCTTTACCTACGAGCAGTACTTC
CDR3aa: CASSGQGFTYEQYF

v_gene: TRBV29-1
j_gene: TRBJ1-2
d_gene: NA
abundance: NA
CDR3nt: TGCAGCGTTGGACAGAACTATGGCTACACCTTC
CDR3aa: CSVGQNYGYTF

v_gene: TRBV10-1
j_gene: TRBJ2-7
d_gene: TRBD2
abundance: NA
CDR3nt: TGCGCCAGCAGTGAGGGCGGGAGCTACGAGCAGTACTTC
CDR3aa: CASSEGGSYEQYF

v_gene: TRBV21-1
j_gene: TRBJ1-1
d_gene: NA
abundance: NA
CDR3nt: TGTGCCAGCACCGAACGAGAGGGGATGAACACTGAAGCTTTCTTT
CDR3aa: CASTEREGMNTEAFF